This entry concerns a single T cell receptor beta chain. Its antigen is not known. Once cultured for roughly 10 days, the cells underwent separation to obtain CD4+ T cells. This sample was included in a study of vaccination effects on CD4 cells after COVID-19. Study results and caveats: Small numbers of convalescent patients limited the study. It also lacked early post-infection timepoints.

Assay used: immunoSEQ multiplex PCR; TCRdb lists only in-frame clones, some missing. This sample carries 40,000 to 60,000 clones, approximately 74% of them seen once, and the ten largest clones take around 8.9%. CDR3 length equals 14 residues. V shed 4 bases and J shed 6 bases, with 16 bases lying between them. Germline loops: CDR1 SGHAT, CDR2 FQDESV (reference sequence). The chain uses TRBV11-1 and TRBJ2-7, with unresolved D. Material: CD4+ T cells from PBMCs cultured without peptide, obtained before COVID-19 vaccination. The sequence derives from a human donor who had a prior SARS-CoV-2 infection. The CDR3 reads CASSSRIAYGEQYF. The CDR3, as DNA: TGTGCCAGCAGCTCGAGAATAGCCTACGGCGAGCAGTACTTC.